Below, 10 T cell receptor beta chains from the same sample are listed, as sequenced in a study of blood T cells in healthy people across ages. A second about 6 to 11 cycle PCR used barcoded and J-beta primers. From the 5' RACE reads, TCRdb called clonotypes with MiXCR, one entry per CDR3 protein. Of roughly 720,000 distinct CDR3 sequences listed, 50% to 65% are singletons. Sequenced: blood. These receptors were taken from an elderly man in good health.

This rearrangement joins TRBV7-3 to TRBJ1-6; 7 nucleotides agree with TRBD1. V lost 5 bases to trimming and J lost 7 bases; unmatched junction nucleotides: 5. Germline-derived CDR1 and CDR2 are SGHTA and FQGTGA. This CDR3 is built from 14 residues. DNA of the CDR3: TGTGCCAGCAGCCGGGACAGACTAAATTCACCCCTCCACTTT. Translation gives CASSRDRLNSPLHF.

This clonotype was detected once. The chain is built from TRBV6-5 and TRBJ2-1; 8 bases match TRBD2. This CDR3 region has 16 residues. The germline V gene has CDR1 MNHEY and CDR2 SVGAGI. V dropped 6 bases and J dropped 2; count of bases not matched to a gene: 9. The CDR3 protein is CASRPLAGLAYNEQFF. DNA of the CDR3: TGTGCCAGCAGACCGCTAGCGGGCTTGGCCTACAATGAGCAGTTCTTC.

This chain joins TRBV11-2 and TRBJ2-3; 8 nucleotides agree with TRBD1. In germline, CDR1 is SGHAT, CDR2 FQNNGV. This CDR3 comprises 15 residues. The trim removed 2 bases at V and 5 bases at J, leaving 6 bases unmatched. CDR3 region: CASSLRTGFLDTQYF. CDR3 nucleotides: TGTGCCAGCAGCTTACGGACAGGGTTCCTAGATACGCAGTATTTT.

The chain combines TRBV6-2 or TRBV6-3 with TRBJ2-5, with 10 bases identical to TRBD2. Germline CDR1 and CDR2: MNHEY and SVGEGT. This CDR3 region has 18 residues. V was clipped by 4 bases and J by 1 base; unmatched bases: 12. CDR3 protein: CASSSSGGASGSQETQYF. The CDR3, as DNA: TGTGCCAGCAGTTCGTCCGGTGGGGCTAGCGGGAGCCAAGAGACCCAGTACTTC.

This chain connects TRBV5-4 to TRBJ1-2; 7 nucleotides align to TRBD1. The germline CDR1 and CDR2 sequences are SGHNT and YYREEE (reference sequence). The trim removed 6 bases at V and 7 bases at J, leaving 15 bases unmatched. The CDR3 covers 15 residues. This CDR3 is CASTEARQGRSGYTF. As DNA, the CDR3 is TGTGCCAGCACGGAGGCCAGACAGGGACGATCTGGCTACACCTTC.

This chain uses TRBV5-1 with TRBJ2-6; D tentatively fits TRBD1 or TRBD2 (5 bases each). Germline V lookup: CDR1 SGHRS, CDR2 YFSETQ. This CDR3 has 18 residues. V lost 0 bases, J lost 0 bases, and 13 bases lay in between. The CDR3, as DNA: TGCGCCAGCAGCTTGGCTTCGGGACGGGCCTCTGGGGCCAACGTCCTGACTTTC. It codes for CASSLASGRASGANVLTF.

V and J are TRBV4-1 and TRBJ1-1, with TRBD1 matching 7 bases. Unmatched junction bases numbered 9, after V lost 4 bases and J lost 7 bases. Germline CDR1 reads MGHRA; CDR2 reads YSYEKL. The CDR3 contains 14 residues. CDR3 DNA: TGCGCCAGCAGCCGCCGACAGGGTGAGGGTGAAGCTTTCTTT. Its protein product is CASSRRQGEGEAFF.

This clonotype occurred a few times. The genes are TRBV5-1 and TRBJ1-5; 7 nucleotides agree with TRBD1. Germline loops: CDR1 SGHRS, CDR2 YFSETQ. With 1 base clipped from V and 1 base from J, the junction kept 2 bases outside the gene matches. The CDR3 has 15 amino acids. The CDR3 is CASSLTGESNQPQHF. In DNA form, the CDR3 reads TGCGCCAGCAGCTTGACAGGGGAGAGCAATCAGCCCCAGCATTTT.

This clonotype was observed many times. The CDR3 protein is CASSRSSYEQYF. As DNA, the CDR3 is TGTGCCAGCAGCCGGAGCTCCTACGAGCAGTACTTC. The V call is TRBV7-2, the J call TRBJ2-7; D is unclear. The CDR3 has 12 residues. Trimming took off 5 bases at V and 0 bases at J, with 5 bases between the two ends. From germline, CDR1 is SGHTA and CDR2 FQGNSA. Filled out from reference TRBV7-2 and TRBJ2-7, the complete variable domain reads GAGVSQSPSNKVTEKGKDVELRCDPISGHTALYWYRQSLGQGLEFLIYFQGNSAPDKSGLPSDRFSAERTGGSVSTLTIQRTQQEDSAVYLCASSRSSYEQYFGPGTRLTVT.

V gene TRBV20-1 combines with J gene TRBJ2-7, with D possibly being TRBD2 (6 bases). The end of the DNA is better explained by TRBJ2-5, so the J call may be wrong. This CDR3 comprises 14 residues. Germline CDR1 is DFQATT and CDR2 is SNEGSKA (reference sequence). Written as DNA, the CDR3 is TGCAGTGCTTCCACGGGGGTCTTCGAGGAGACCCAGTACTTC. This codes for CSASTGVFEETQYF.